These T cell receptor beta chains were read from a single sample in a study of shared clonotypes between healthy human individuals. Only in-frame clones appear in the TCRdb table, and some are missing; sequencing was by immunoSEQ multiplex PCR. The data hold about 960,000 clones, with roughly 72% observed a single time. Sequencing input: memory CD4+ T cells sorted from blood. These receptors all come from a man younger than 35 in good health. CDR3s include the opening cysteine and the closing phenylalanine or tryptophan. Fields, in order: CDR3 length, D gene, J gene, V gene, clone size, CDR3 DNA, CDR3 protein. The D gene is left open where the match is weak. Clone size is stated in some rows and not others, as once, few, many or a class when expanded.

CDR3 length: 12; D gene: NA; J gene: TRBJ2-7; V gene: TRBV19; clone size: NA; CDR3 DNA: TGTGCCAGTGGCGGTAACTCCTACGAGCAGTACTTC; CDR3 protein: CASGGNSYEQYF
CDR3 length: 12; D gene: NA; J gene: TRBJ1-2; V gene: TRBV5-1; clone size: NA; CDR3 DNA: TGCGCCAGCGGACACAGAAACTATGGCTACACCTTC; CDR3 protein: CASGHRNYGYTF
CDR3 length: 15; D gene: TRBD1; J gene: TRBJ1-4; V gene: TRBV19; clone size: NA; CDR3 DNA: TGTGCCAGTACCGGACAGGGCCGCTCTAATGAAAAACTGTTTTTT; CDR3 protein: CASTGQGRSNEKLFF
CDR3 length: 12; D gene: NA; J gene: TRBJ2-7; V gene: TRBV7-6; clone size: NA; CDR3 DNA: TGTGCCAGCAGCTTTACAGAATACGAGCAGTACTTC; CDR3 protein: CASSFTEYEQYF
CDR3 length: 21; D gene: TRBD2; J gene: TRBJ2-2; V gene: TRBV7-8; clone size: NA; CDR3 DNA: TGTGCCAGCAGCTTCCCACCGGGACTAGCGGGGGCTACCGCGAACACCGGGGAGCTGTTTTTT; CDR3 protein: CASSFPPGLAGATANTGELFF
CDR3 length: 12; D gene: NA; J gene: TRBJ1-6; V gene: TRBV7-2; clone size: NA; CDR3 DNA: TGTGCCAGCAGCCGACTCCCTGAACCCCTCCACTTT; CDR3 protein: CASSRLPEPLHF
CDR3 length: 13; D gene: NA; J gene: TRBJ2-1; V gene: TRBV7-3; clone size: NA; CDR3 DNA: TGTGCCAGCAGCTACGGGACCACCAATGAGCAGTTCTTC; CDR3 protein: CASSYGTTNEQFF
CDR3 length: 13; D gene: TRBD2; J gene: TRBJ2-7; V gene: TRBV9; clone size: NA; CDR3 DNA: TGTGCCAGCAGCCTTAGATGGGAGGGCGAGCAGTACTTC; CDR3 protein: CASSLRWEGEQYF
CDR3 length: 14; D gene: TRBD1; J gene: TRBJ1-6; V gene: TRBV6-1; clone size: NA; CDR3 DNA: TGTGCCAGCACGTTCGGACAGGGGGTGTCACCCCTCCACTTT; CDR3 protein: CASTFGQGVSPLHF
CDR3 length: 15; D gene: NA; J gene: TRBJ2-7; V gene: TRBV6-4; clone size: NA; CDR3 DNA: TGTGCCAGCAAGGAAAGGGATCCCGAATCCTACGAGCAGTACTTC; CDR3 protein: CASKERDPESYEQYF
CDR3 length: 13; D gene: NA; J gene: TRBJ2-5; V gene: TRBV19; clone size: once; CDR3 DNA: TGTGCCAGTAGTAGGGCGGCCCAAGAGACCCAGTACTTC; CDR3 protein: CASSRAAQETQYF
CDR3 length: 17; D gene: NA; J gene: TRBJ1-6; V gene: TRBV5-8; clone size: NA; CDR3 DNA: TGTGCCAGCAGCTCCAACTCAAAAATTCTGGAGAATTCACCCCTCCACTTT; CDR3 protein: CASSSNSKILENSPLHF